What follows is one T cell receptor (beta chain) and its context. Its cognate antigen is unknown. These data belong to a study of shared clonotypes between healthy human individuals. Findings and limits, study-wide: Unshared clonotypes carried lower generation probabilities than those common to all four donors. A generally larger estimated richness was seen in naive subsets than in memory subsets.

Using immunoSEQ multiplex PCR, the repertoire was profiled, and TCRdb retains in-frame clones only, with some absent. The table includes around 1.4 million clones, around 98.5% detected once. The receptor was isolated from a man under 40 in good health. The sample taken for sequencing was naive CD4+ T cells sorted from blood. Subset meaning: CD45RA+ positively selected.

The DNA of the CDR3 is TGCGCCAGCAGCCAAGGTAGAGTCGGGGAGCTGTTTTTT. It is translated as CASSQGRVGELFF. This rearrangement joins TRBV4-1 to TRBJ2-2, with unresolved D. Trimming took off 1 base at V and 7 bases at J, with 7 bases between the two ends. CDR3 length: 13 amino acids. CDR1 MGHRA and CDR2 YSYEKL come from the germline V gene.